This T cell receptor beta chain was captured by sequencing in a study of shared clonotypes between healthy human individuals (dated by TCRdb to the early 2020s). In terms of the full investigation: The cohort comprised two women and three men aged 18 to 49 years. Libraries were prepared and TCR repertoires were sequenced by different laboratories using diverse techniques, in order to increase sequencing depth and limit assay-specific biases. The study deeply sequenced blood TCR repertoires of several healthy adults to estimate repertoire size and the extent of clonotype sharing between individuals. Between about 0.8 and 9.5 billion PBMCs per donor were obtained by leukapheresis. Per donor, three plates each were used for CD4 naive and CD4 memory, two for CD8 naive, and one for CD8 memory.

The research as a whole found: Pairwise subsampling indicated that sequencing depth was expected to affect the degree of clonotype sharing among donors. Sharing across a handful of donors was observed for about 4.8% of naive CD4, over 3% of naive CD8, 2.3% of memory CD4, and around 0.44% of memory CD8 clonotypes. Higher generation probabilities were observed for clonotypes shared by all four sorted-subset donors than for non-shared clonotypes. Naive subsets generally had larger estimated clonotype richness than memory subsets did. Incomplete sequencing was indicated by rarefaction of sorted-subset datasets, despite the large sequencing depth. Only blood was sampled, and tissue TCR repertoires likely differ from those in blood. The genetic and exposure-history diversity represented was limited by the small number of donors.

The donors were healthy, HIV-negative adults who had no recently reported acute infections or vaccinations. All donors were Caucasian adults living in Nashville, Tennessee, USA. CD4+ T cells were enriched through magnetic negative selection, after which naive cells were positively selected on CD45RA and the remaining negative fraction served as the memory subset. After blood collection by leukapheresis, PBMCs were isolated using Ficoll-Histopaque density gradient centrifugation and then cryopreserved in the vapor phase of liquid nitrogen. Analytical flow cytometry was used to check the purity and quantity of each magnetically sorted T cell population. Genomic DNA was isolated from every sorted fraction and measured by UV absorbance on a Nanodrop 2000c. This clone was seen a single time. Its antigen is not yet known. Per-base quality was not reported, and no clone a single base away is much larger than it.

TCR CDR3 regions were amplified from genomic DNA by multiplex PCR using the deep immunoSEQ assay. Extracted genomic DNA from each cell subset was spread evenly across all wells of several immunoSEQ 96-well plates, with each plate serving as a replicate. For sorted subsets, about 200 ng genomic DNA, equal to approximately 30,000 T cell genomes, was loaded into each replicate PCR. Purified libraries were quantified with a Qubit 3.0 fluorometer, sized on a Bioanalyzer 2100, and re-quantified with the KAPA Library Quantification kit. Each immunoSEQ 96-well plate was sequenced on its own single-read 150-cycle Illumina NextSeq 550 flow cell. The paper's data handling went like this. Because the immunoSEQ output held only junctional sequences and lacked quality scores, the filtering could not match the filtering applied to full-length reads. Sequences were annotated with PyIR, a Python wrapper for IgBLAST v1.9, using IMGT germline references to assign V/J genes and CDR3. Reads were removed for weak V/J assignments (E-value above 1e-6), missing CDR3, stop codons, out-of-frame junctions, or ambiguous translated residues. V3J clonotypes were defined by identical inferred V gene, J gene, and CDR3 amino acid sequence. Percentage overlap between repertoires was calculated by dividing the number of shared unique clonotypes by the size of the smaller repertoire. Repertoire richness was assessed with RTK rarefaction, the Chao1 estimator, and Recon v2.1 estimates of unobserved clonotypes. For all TCRbeta clonotypes obtained by the gDNA method from a few donors, generation probabilities were computed with OLGA. TCRdb took over this immuneACCESS table, retaining in-frame rearrangements with V and J assigned. Such tables are incomplete; in checked studies, under half of the missing clones stem from an unresolved V gene, and the remainder is unexplained. That table furnishes V, J and clone size, whereas the DNA furnished D and trimming. This sample holds around 700,000 clones; around 74% were observed only once. The biggest ten clones account for 1.7% of the sample.

A distance of 12 bases separates the germline ends of V and J, which lose 3 bases and 9 bases respectively. The CDR3 numbers 13 residues from cysteine through phenylalanine. Just CDR3 DNA is preserved here, 39 bases in frame from base 1. Taken from the germline V gene, the CDR1 and CDR2 loops are MDHEN and SYDVKM. The sequence is built from TRBV28 and TRBJ2-1; matching of 6 bases hints at TRBD2 as the D gene. The receptor comes from a woman in her twenties or thirties in good health. The material sequenced was memory CD4+ T cells sorted from blood. Sample cell subset or site, as interpreted from the label and publication: CD45RA-negative fraction. The bases read TGTGCCAGCAGTTTTCTCGGGGGAGGTGAGCAGTTCTTC. Protein translation: CASSFLGGGEQFF.